The 13 T cell receptor beta chains presented below share a single source sample, sequenced in a study of metastatic and nonmetastatic thyroid tumors. TCRdb re-called the PCR reads through MiXCR. The sample has 25,000 to 35,000 clones, 15% to 20% seen once. Patients were all untreated before their thyroid surgery. Sequencing was performed on blood. The receptor set was obtained from a female donor with papillary thyroid cancer or a benign thyroid nodule (not recorded which). Some clones in this sample may be carry-over from other donors' samples.

This clone was detected ten times or more. V is TRBV6-1 and J is TRBJ1-1; possibly TRBD1 for D (5 bases). The CDR3 is made up of 13 amino acids. Trimming pared 7 bases from V and 5 bases from J, leaving 14 bases between. Germline-derived CDR1 and CDR2 are MNHNS and SASEGT. CDR3 loop: CASTQGVGTEAFF. CDR3 DNA sequence: TGTGCCAGCACCCAGGGTGTGGGAACTGAAGCTTTCTTT.

This clone was observed a few times. It may be a read error: a sequence one base away is much more abundant. This chain links TRBV7-3 with TRBJ2-1, with a possible D match to TRBD1 (5 bases). This CDR3 is built from 13 residues. Looked up from germline, CDR1 is SGHTA and CDR2 is FQGTGA. The V end was cut by 6 bases, the J end by 7 bases, with 13 bases between. This CDR3 is CASRTEDGNEQFF. CDR3 nucleotide sequence: TGTGCCAGCAGGACAGAGGACGGGAATGAGCAGTTCTTC.

This clone was detected only a few times. V is TRBV27 and J is TRBJ2-2; 10 nucleotides match TRBD2. This CDR3 comprises 16 residues. V trimming: 5 bases; J trimming: 2 bases; junction bases outside the gene matches: 5. The germline V gene encodes CDR1 MNHEY and CDR2 SMNVEV (reference sequence). The CDR3 is CASSPLAGANTGELFF. Here the CDR3 DNA reads TGTGCCAGCAGTCCTCTAGCGGGAGCCAACACCGGGGAGCTGTTTTTT.

This clone counts as medium-sized. In DNA form, the CDR3 reads TGTGCCAGCAGTCGGCGGACTAGCTTCTACGAGCAGTACTTC. The encoded protein is CASSRRTSFYEQYF. The J gene is TRBJ2-7, the V gene TRBV6-1; 8 nucleotides agree with TRBD2. V gave up 5 bases and J gave up 3 bases; unmatched junction bases: 6. Per the germline V gene, CDR1 is MNHNS and CDR2 is SASEGT. The CDR3 spans 14 residues.

Only a few counts were recorded for this clone. The rearrangement joins TRBV20-1 to TRBJ2-5, with 11 nucleotides matching TRBD2. CDR1 is DFQATT, CDR2 SNEGSKA, per germline (reference sequence). The CDR3 is made up of 16 amino acids. V dropped 3 bases and J dropped 5; count of bases not matched to a gene: 11. CDR3 residues: CSASPTSGGVPETQYF. The CDR3 bases are TGCAGTGCTAGTCCTACTAGCGGGGGTGTCCCGGAGACCCAGTACTTC.

This clone was detected ten times or more. The rearrangement links TRBV13 to TRBJ2-7; TRBD1 might be the D (6 bases). V shed 5 bases and J shed 2 bases, with 16 bases lying between them. This CDR3 comprises 15 residues. The germline CDR1 and CDR2 sequences are PRHDT and FYEKMQ (reference sequence). The CDR3 sequence: CASSITGTRTYEQYF. For the CDR3, the DNA is TGTGCCAGCAGCATAACCGGGACAAGGACCTACGAGCAGTACTTC.

This clone was detected ten times or more. This chain connects TRBV4-2 to TRBJ2-7; 7 bases are shared with TRBD1. This CDR3 spans 16 amino acids. CDR1 LGHNA and CDR2 YNFKEQ come from the germline V gene. Trimming removed 0 bases from V and 0 bases from J; junction bases left unmatched: 5. The CDR3 protein is CASSQDLGQVSYEQYF. CDR3 DNA: TGTGCCAGCAGCCAAGATTTAGGACAGGTCTCCTACGAGCAGTACTTC.

By its share, this clone is medium-sized (0.01 to 0.1%). Other DNA sequences in this sample translate to the same CDR3. V is TRBV28 and J is TRBJ1-1; 7 positions match TRBD1. The length of the CDR3 is 14 residues. The germline gives CDR1 MDHEN, CDR2 SYDVKM. V lost 4 bases, J lost 4 bases, and 6 bases stayed unmatched. CDR3 nucleotides: TGTGCCAGCAGTTCCCTGACAGGGAGCACTGAAGCTTTCTTT. It specifies CASSSLTGSTEAFF.

With regard to this clone: A much larger clone differs by one base, so this may be a read error. The sample holds other DNA sequences that translate to the same CDR3. The J gene is TRBJ2-3, the V gene TRBV5-1; TRBD2 might be the D (6 bases). V was pared by 3 bases and J by 4 bases, with 18 bases between. CDR1 is SGHRS, CDR2 YFSETQ, per germline. The CDR3 spans 16 residues. The CDR3 DNA sequence: TGCGCCAGCAGCTCCGGGACTGGCCTTAGTCCAGATACGCAGTATTTT. It encodes CASSSGTGLSPDTQYF.

This clone was found many times. This chain uses TRBV3-1 with TRBJ1-3, with no clear D. Germline CDR1 reads LGHDT; CDR2 reads YNNKEL (reference sequence). This CDR3 comprises 13 residues. The ends were cut back, 4 bases at V and 6 bases at J, with 10 bases in the middle. CDR3 region: CASSLTKENTIYF. In DNA form, the CDR3 reads TGTGCCAGCAGCCTGACGAAGGAAAACACCATATATTTT. Using reference TRBV3-1 and TRBJ1-3 for the parts outside the CDR3, the full variable domain is DTAVSQTPKYLVTQMGNDKSIKCEQNLGHDTMYWYKQDSKKFLKIMFSYNNKELIINETVPNRFSPKSPDKAHLNLHINSLELGDSAVYFCASSLTKENTIYFGEGSWLTVV.

This clone has at least ten counts. This chain links TRBV15 with TRBJ1-6; 8 bases are a match to TRBD1. The CDR3 spans 19 residues. V was pared by 3 bases and J by 3 bases, with 13 bases of the junction left unmatched. Germline CDR1 LNHNV, CDR2 YYDKDF (reference sequence). CDR3: CATSRLFTGGGIYNSPLHF. The CDR3 nucleotides read TGTGCCACCAGCAGGCTATTCACAGGGGGTGGCATCTATAATTCACCCCTCCACTTT. The complete variable domain, with remaining parts taken from reference TRBV15 and TRBJ1-6, reads DAMVIQNPRYQVTQFGKPVTLSCSQTLNHNVMYWYQQKSSQAPKLLFHYYDKDFNNEADTPDNFQSRRPNTSFCFLDIRSPGLGDTAMYLCATSRLFTGGGIYNSPLHFGNGTRLTVT.

This clone was observed many times. This chain links TRBV7-8 with TRBJ1-4, with TRBD1 matching 11 bases. Per germline, CDR1 SGHVS and CDR2 FQNEAQ. Trimming cost V 1 base and J 10 bases; bases outside gene matches: 11. This CDR3 is 17 amino acids long. The CDR3 region has the DNA TGTGCCAGCAGCTTAGGGACAGGGGGCCGAAAGAAAGGAAAACTGTTTTTT. As protein: CASSLGTGGRKKGKLFF.

This clone came up many times. The chain recombines TRBV19 with TRBJ2-1; 9 bases match TRBD1. The CDR3 loop spans 16 amino acids. Trimming cost V 6 bases and J 8 bases; bases outside gene matches: 14. Germline V gene lookup returns CDR1 LNHDA and CDR2 SQIVND (reference sequence). The CDR3 DNA follows: TGTGCCAGTAGATCGCAGGGGGACAGGGCCCGCGATGAGCAGTTCTTC. This gives the protein CASRSQGDRARDEQFF.